This T cell receptor beta chain was sequenced during a study of T cells after posttransplantation cyclophosphamide. Study findings and constraints: After PTCy, TRB diversity resembled that of CNI/methotrexate controls.

The length of the CDR3 is 13 residues. V was pared by 6 bases and J by 6 bases, with 12 bases between. The germline V gene has CDR1 SEHNR and CDR2 FQNEAQ (reference sequence). This clone appeared many times. The antigen is not known. Some clones are missing from TCRdb's copy, which holds only in-frame ones; the method was immunoSEQ multiplex PCR. Singletons are absent from the sample, which has around 30,000 clones. Sequenced sample: PBMCs. This chain connects TRBV7-9 to TRBJ2-4, with D perhaps matching TRBD2 (6 bases). This clonotype was obtained from a woman aged 55-69 years in good health, CMV-negative, and a related stem cell transplant donor. CDR3 coding DNA: TGTGCCAGCAGAAAAATGGGGGGAAACATTCAGTACTTC. It specifies CASRKMGGNIQYF. The whole variable domain, filled in from reference TRBV7-9 and TRBJ2-4, reads DTGVSQNPRHKITKRGQNVTFRCDPISEHNRLYWYRQTLGQGPEFLTYFQNEAQLEKSRLLSDRFSAERPKGSFSTLEIQRTEQGDSAMYLCASRKMGGNIQYFGAGTRLSVL.